The 3 T cell receptor beta chains below were found in one sample sequenced in a study of OX40 agonist ivuxolimab in advanced cancers. Sequencing was performed with immunoSEQ multiplex PCR; in TCRdb, only in-frame clones are kept and a portion is missing. Here the sample spans 57,000 or so clones, 70% to 90% being singletons. The specimen was CD4+ or CD8+ T cells sorted from blood, collected in a trial of the OX40 agonist ivuxolimab. Receptors originate from an adult with an advanced solid tumor such as melanoma, head and neck, liver or kidney cancer.

The chain has TRBV28 and TRBJ2-1; 10 bases align to TRBD1. V trimming: 7 bases; J trimming: 7 bases; junction bases outside the gene matches: 4. The CDR3 totals 13 residues. Looked up from germline, CDR1 is MDHEN and CDR2 is SYDVKM. The CDR3 reads CASNDRGLNEQFF. The CDR3 DNA is TGTGCCAGCAATGACAGGGGGCTTAATGAGCAGTTCTTC.

The chain couples TRBV4-3 to TRBJ2-7; D might be TRBD2 (6 bases). The germline gives CDR1 LGHNA, CDR2 YSLEER. The CDR3 spans 15 residues. The ends were cut back, 0 bases at V and 5 bases at J, with 14 bases in the middle. The CDR3 here is CASSQDRLGENEQYF. For the CDR3, the DNA is TGCGCCAGCAGCCAAGATAGACTAGGAGAAAACGAGCAGTACTTC.

This clone has only one observation. The chain couples TRBV6-5 to TRBJ2-3, with no clear D. V gave up 4 bases and J gave up 6 bases, with 11 bases separating them. Germline V gene data show CDR1 as MNHEY and CDR2 as SVGAGI. The CDR3 has 13 residues. The CDR3 DNA is TGTGCCAGCAGTTCCGTAGTGGAGGATACGCAGTATTTT. Translating it yields CASSSVVEDTQYF.